This T cell receptor (beta chain) was identified in a study of cytotoxic CD8 clonotypes in ibrutinib-treated CLL. Study details: Response samples came after a median about 11 months of treatment, range 6 to 36.

V lost 5 bases, J lost 5 bases, and 12 bases lay in between. CDR3 length equals 13 residues. CDR1 is LGHNA and CDR2 is YNFKEQ in the germline V gene. Some clones are missing from TCRdb's copy, which holds only in-frame ones; the method was immunoSEQ multiplex PCR. The data show 150,000 or so clones, about four fifths seen once. With cryopreserved PBMCs as the source, 2 to 2.5 micrograms of genomic DNA went to TCR beta libraries. The input for sequencing was PBMCs, taken after 24 months of ibrutinib treatment. The receptor comes from a human donor with chronic lymphocytic leukemia. This sequence joins TRBV4-2 and TRBJ1-2; D ambiguous. CDR3 protein: CASSLEREYGYTF. The CDR3 coding sequence is TGTGCCAGCAGCTTGGAGCGGGAATATGGCTACACCTTC.